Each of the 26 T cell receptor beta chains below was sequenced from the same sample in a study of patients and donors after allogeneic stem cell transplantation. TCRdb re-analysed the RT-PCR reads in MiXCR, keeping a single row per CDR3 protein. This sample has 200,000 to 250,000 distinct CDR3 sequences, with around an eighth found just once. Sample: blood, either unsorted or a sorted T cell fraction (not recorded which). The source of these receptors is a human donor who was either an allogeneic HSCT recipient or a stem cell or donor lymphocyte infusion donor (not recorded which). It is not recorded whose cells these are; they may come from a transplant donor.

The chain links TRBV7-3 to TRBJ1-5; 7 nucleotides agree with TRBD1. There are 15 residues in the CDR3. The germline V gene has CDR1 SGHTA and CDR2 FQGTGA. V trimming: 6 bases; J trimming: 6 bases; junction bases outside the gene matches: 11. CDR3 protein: CASRSQGSFGQPQHF. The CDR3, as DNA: TGTGCCAGCAGATCACAGGGGTCGTTTGGTCAGCCCCAGCATTTT.

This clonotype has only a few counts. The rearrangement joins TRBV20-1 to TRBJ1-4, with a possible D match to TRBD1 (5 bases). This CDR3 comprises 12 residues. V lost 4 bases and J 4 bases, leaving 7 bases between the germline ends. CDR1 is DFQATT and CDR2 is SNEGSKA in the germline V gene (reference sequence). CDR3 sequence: CSAKTVNEKLFF. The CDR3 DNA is TGCAGTGCTAAGACAGTTAATGAAAAACTGTTTTTT.

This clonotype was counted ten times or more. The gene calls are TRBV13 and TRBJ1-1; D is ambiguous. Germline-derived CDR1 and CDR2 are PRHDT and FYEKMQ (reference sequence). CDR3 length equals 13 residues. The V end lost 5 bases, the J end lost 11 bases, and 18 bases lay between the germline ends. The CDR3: CASSARHSPFAFF. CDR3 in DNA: TGTGCCAGCAGCGCCCGACACTCACCCTTCGCTTTCTTT.

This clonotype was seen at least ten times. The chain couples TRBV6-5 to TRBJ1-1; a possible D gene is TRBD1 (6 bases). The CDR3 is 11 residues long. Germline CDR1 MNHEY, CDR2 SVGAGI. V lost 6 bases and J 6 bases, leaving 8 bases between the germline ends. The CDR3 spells CASSQGSEAFF. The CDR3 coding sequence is TGTGCCAGCAGCCAGGGGTCTGAAGCTTTCTTT.

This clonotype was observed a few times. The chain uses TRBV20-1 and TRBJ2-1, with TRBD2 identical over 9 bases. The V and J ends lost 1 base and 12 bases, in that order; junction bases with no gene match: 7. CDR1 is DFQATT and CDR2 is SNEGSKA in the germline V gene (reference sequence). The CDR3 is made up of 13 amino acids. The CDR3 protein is CSARGTSARWQFF. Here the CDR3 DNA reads TGCAGTGCTAGAGGGACTAGCGCGAGGTGGCAGTTCTTC.

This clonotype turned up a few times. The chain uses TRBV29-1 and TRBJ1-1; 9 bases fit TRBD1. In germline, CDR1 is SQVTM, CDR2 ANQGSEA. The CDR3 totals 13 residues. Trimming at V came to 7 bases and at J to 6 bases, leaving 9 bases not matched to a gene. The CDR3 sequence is CSGRQGEWAEAFF. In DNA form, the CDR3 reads TGCAGCGGCCGACAGGGGGAATGGGCTGAAGCTTTCTTT.

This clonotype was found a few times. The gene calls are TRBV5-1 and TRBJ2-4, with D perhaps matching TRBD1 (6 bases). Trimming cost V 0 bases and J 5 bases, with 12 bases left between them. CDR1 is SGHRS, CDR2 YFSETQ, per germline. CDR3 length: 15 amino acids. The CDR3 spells CASSLGQASQNIQYF. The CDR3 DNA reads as TGCGCCAGCAGCTTGGGACAGGCCTCACAAAACATTCAGTACTTC.

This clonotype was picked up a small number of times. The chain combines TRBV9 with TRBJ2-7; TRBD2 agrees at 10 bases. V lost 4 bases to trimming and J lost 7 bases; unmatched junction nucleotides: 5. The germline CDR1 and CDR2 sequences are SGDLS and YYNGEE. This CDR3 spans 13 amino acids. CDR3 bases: TGTGCCAGCAGCTCGACACTAGCGGGAGAGCAGTACTTC. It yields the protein CASSSTLAGEQYF.

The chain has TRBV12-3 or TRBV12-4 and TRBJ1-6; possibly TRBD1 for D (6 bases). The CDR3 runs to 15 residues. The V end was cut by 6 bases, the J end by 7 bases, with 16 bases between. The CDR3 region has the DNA TGTGCCAGCAGCCCCTGGGGGGCTGGAAATTCACCCCTCCACTTT. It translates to CASSPWGAGNSPLHF.

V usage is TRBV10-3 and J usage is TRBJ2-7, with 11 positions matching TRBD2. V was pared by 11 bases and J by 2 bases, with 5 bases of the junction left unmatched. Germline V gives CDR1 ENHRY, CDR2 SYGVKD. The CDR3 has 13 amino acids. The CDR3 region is CASNSGRAYEQYF. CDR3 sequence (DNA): TGTGCCTCGAATAGCGGGAGGGCCTACGAGCAGTACTTC.

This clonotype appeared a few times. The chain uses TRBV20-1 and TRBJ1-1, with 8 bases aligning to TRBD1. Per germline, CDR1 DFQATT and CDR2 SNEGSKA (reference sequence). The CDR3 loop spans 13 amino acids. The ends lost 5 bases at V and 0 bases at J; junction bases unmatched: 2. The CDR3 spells CSARDRLNTEAFF. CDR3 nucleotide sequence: TGCAGTGCTCGGGACAGGTTGAACACTGAAGCTTTCTTT.

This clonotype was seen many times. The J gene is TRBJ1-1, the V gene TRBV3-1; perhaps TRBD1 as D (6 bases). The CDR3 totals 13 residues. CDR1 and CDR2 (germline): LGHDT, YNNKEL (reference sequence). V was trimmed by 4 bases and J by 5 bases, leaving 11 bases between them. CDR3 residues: CASSPGGGTEAFF. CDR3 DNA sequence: TGTGCCAGCAGCCCCGGAGGGGGGACTGAAGCTTTCTTT.

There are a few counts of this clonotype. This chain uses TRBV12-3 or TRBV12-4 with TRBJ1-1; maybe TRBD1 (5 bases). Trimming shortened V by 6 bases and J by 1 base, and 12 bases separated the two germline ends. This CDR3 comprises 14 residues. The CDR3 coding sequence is TGTGCCAGCAGGCCGGGACCCGCGAACACTGAAGCTTTCTTT. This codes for CASRPGPANTEAFF.

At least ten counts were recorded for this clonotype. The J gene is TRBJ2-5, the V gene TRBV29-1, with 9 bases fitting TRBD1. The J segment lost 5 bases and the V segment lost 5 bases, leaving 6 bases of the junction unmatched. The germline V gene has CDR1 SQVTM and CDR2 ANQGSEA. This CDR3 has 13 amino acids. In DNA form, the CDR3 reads TGCAGCGTTTTCGAGGACAGGGGCGAGACCCAGTACTTC. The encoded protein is CSVFEDRGETQYF.

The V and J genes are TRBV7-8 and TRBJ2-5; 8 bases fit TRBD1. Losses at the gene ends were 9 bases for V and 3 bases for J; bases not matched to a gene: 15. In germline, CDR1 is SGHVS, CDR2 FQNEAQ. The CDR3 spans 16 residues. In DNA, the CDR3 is TGTGCCAGTAGCCCACAGGGGGAAAAGGGTGAAGAGACCCAGTACTTC. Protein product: CASSPQGEKGEETQYF.

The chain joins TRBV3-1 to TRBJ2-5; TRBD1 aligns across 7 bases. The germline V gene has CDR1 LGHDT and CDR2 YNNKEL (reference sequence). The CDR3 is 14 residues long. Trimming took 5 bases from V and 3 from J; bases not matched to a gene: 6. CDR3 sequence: CASSARDREETQYF. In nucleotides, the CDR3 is TGTGCCAGCAGCGCACGGGACAGAGAAGAGACCCAGTACTTC.

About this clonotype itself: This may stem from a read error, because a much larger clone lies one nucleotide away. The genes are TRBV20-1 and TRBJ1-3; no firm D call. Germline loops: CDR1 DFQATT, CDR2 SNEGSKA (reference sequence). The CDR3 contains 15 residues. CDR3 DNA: TGCAGTGCTAGAGATCTGATGGGCTCTGGAAACACCAAATATTTT. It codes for CSARDLMGSGNTKYF.

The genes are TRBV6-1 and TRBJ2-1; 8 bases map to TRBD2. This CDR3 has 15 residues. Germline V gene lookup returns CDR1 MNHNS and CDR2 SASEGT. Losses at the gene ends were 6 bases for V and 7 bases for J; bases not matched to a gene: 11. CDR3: CASRGLAGRRNEQFF. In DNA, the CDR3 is TGTGCCAGCAGAGGTTTAGCGGGAAGGAGGAATGAGCAGTTCTTC.

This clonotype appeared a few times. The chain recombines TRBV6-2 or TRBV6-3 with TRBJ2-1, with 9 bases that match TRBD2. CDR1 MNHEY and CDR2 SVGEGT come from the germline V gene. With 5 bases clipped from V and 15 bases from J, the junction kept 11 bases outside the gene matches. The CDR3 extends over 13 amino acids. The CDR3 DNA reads TGTGCCAGCAGTCCCTCGGGACTAGCTCTACCGTTCTTC. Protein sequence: CASSPSGLALPFF.

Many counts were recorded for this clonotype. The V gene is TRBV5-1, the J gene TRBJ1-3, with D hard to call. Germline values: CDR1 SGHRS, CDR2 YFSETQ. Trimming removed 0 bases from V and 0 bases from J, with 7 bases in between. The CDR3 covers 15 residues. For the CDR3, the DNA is TGCGCCAGCAGCTTGGGACCGAACTCTGGAAACACCATATATTTT. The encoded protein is CASSLGPNSGNTIYF. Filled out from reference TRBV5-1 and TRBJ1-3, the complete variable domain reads KAGVTQTPRYLIKTRGQQVTLSCSPISGHRSVSWYQQTPGQGLQFLFEYFSETQRNKGNFPGRFSGRQFSNSRSEMNVSTLELGDSALYLCASSLGPNSGNTIYFGEGSWLTVV.

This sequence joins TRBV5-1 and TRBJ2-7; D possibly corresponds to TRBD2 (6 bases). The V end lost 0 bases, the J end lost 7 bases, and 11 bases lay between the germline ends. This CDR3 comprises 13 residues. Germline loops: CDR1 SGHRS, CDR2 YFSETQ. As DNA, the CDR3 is TGCGCCAGCAGCTTGGGGGGGACTCCGGAGCAGTACTTC. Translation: CASSLGGTPEQYF.

CDR3 region: CASSVGPPLAGGDETQYF. Here the CDR3 DNA reads TGTGCCAGCAGCGTAGGTCCCCCACTAGCGGGGGGCGACGAGACCCAGTACTTC. J is TRBJ2-5 and V is TRBV9; TRBD2 matches at 12 bases. Germline CDR1 reads SGDLS; CDR2 reads YYNGEE. Trimming removed 0 bases from V and 5 bases from J; junction bases left unmatched: 11. The CDR3 runs to 18 residues.

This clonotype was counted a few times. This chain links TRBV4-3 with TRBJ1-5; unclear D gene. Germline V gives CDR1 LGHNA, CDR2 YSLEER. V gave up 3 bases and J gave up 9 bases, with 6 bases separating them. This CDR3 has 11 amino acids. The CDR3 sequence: CASSQGRPQHF. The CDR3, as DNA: TGCGCCAGCAGCCAGGGTCGGCCCCAGCATTTT.

This chain's CDR3 is CASVPTETLQETQYF. The CDR3 DNA reads TGCGCCAGCGTTCCGACGGAAACACTTCAAGAGACCCAGTACTTC. The rearrangement joins TRBV10-1 to TRBJ2-5; D is undetermined. Trimming cost V 8 bases and J 2 bases, with 18 bases left between them. CDR1 is WNHNN, CDR2 SYGVQD, per germline (reference sequence). The CDR3 consists of 15 residues.

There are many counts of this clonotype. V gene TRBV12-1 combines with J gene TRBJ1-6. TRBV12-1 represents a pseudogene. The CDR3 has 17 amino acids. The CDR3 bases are TGTGCCAGCAGCTTGGGCACCAGACAAGGGCATGGATCACCCCTCCACTTT. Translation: CASSLGTRQGHGSPLHF.

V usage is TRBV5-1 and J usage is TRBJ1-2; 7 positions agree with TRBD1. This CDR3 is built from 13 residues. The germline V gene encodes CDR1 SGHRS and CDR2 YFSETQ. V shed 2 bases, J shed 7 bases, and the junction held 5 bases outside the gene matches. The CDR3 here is CASSFQGEAGYTF. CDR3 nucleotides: TGCGCCAGCAGCTTTCAGGGGGAGGCTGGCTACACCTTC.